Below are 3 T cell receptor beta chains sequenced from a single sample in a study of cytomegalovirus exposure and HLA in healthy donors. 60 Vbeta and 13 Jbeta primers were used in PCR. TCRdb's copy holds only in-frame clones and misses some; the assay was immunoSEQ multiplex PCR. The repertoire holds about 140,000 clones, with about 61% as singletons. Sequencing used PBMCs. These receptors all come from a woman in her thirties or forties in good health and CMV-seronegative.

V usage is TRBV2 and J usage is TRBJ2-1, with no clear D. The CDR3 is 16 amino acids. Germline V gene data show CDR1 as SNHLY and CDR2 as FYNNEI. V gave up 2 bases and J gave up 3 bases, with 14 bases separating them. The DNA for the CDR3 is TGTGCCAGCAGTGAAACGAGGCAGACTCTCTACAATGAGCAGTTCTTC. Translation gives CASSETRQTLYNEQFF.

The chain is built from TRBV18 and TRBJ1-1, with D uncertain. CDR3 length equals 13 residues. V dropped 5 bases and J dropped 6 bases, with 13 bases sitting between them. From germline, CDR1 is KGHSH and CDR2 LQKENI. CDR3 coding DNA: TGTGCCAGCTCAGCCGGAAGGGAGGCTGAAGCTTTCTTT. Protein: CASSAGREAEAFF. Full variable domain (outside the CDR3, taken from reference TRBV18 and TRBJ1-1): NAGVMQNPRHLVRRRGQEARLRCSPMKGHSHVYWYRQLPEEGLKFMVYLQKENIIDESGMPKERFSAEFPKEGPSILRIQQVVRGDSAAYFCASSAGREAEAFFGQGTRLTVV.

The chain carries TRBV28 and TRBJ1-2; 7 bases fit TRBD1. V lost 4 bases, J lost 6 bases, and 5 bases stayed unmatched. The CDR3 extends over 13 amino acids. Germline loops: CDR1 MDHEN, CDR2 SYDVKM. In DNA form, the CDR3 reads TGTGCCAGCAGTTACGGGACAGTAAATGGCTACACCTTC. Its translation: CASSYGTVNGYTF.